Sequencing of this T cell receptor (beta chain) was carried out in a study of cytomegalovirus exposure and HLA in healthy donors. Study observations and caveats: It was reported that the classifier diagnosed cytomegalovirus status with high specificity and sensitivity in both the original and validation cohorts.

In regard to this clone: Its antigen remains unidentified.

The CDR3 spans 14 residues. J lost 5 bases, V lost 7 bases, and 7 bases had no gene match. Germline CDR1 reads SGHAT; CDR2 reads FQDESV (reference sequence). Sequencing was performed with immunoSEQ multiplex PCR; in TCRdb, only in-frame clones are kept and a portion is missing. This table has 100,000 to 150,000 clones, 90% to 97% appearing once. V and J are TRBV11-1 and TRBJ1-4; TRBD1 aligns across 7 bases. This receptor was taken from a man between 18 and 29 years old in good health and CMV-seronegative. Sequencing was carried out using PBMCs. The CDR3, as DNA: TGTGCCAGCACCCCGGACAGGACGAATGAAAAACTGTTTTTT. This codes for CASTPDRTNEKLFF.